What follows are 3 T cell receptor beta chains derived from one specimen sequenced in a study of blood T cells in healthy people across ages (dated by TCRdb to the mid-2010s). Preparation of the library involved 5' RACE. For sequencing, an Illumina HiSeq 2500 was employed. A second PCR of roughly 7 to 12 cycles was performed with a sample-barcoded 5' primer and a J-beta primer mix. In TCRdb, the public reads were trimmed at Q25 with fastp and aligned with MiXCR, with productive beta chains retained. Rows merge per CDR3 protein into single entries with the most common DNA and genes. The sample records 1.5 million to 2 million distinct CDR3 sequences, around 36% of which are singletons. About 11% of the sample comes from the top ten. Sequencing was carried out using blood. These receptors were collected from a woman aged 30 to 39 in good health.

V usage is TRBV5-1 and J usage is TRBJ1-2; 9 bases match TRBD1. V lost 3 bases, J lost 2 bases, and 5 bases stayed unmatched. CDR1 and CDR2 from the germline V gene are SGHRS and YFSETQ. The CDR3 covers 15 residues. In DNA form, the CDR3 reads TGCGCCAGCAGCTGGACCGGGACAGGGAACTATGGCTACACCTTC. This encodes CASSWTGTGNYGYTF.

The chain carries TRBV2 and TRBJ1-5; D unclear. Germline values: CDR1 SNHLY, CDR2 FYNNEI. The germline V and J ends were trimmed by 5 bases and 0 bases, with 11 bases remaining between them. The CDR3 runs to 15 residues. The CDR3 coding sequence is TGTGCCAGCAGTCCCTCGGGGAATAGCAATCAGCCCCAGCATTTT. Its translation is CASSPSGNSNQPQHF.

This clonotype has just a few counts. The chain joins TRBV27 to TRBJ2-3; TRBD2 matches 10 bases. CDR3 length equals 16 residues. Germline V gene sequence: CDR1 MNHEY, CDR2 SMNVEV (reference sequence). V lost 5 bases to trimming and J lost 2 bases; unmatched junction nucleotides: 7. CDR3 amino acids: CASSPSGGDHTDTQYF. Written as DNA, the CDR3 is TGTGCCAGCAGTCCTAGCGGGGGAGACCACACAGATACGCAGTATTTT.